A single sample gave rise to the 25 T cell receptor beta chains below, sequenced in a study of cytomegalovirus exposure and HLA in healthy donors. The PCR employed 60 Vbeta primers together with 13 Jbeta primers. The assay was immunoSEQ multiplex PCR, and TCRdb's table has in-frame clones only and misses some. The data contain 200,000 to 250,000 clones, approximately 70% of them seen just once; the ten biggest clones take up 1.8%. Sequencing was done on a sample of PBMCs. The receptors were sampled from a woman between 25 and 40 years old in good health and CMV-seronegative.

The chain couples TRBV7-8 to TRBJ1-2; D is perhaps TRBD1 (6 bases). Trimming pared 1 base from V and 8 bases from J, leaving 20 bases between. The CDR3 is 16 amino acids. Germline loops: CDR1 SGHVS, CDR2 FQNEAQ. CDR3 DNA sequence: TGTGCCAGCAGCTTAGTGGACAGAATATTCCTGGGAGGCTACACCTTC. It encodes CASSLVDRIFLGGYTF.

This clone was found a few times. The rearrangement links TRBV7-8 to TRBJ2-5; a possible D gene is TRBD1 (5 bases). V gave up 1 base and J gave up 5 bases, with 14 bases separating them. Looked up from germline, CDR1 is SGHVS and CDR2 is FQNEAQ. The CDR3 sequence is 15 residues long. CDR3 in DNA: TGTGCCAGCAGCTTAGTTTCAGGGCTGGGCGAGACCCAGTACTTC. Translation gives CASSLVSGLGETQYF.

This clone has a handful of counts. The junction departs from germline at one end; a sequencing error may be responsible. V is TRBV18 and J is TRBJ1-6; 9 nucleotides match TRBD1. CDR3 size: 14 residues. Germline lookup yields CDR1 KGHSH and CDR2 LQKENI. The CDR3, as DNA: TGTGCCAGCTCACAACAGGGGGCCGATTCCCCCCTCCACTTT. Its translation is CASSQQGADSPLHF.

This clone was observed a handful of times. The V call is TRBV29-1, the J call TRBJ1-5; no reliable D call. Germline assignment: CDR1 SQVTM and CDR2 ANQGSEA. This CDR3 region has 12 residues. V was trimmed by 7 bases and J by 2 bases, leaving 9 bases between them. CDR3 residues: CSAQEGNQPQHF. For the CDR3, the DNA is TGCAGCGCCCAAGAGGGCAATCAGCCCCAGCATTTT.

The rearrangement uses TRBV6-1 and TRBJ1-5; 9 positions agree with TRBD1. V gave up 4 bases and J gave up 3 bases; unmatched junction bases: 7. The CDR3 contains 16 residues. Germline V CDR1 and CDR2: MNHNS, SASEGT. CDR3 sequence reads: CASSGYRGPNNQPQHF. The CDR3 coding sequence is TGTGCCAGCAGTGGATACAGGGGGCCTAACAATCAGCCCCAGCATTTT.

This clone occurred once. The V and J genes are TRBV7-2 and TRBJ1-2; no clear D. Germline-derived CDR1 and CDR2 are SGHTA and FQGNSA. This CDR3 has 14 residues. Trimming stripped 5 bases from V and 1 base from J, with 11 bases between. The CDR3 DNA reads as TGTGCCAGCAGCCCCACCCGGTTTAACTATGGCTACACCTTC. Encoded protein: CASSPTRFNYGYTF.

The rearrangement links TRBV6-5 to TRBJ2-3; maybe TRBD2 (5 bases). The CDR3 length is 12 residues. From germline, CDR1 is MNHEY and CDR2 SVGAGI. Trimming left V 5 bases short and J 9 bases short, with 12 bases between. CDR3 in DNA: TGTGCCAGCAGTGCTGCGAGGGTGACGCAGTATTTT. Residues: CASSAARVTQYF.

The CDR3 DNA sequence: TGTGCCAGCTCGGAGAGACAGGTCTCTGGAAACACCATATATTTT. It codes for CASSERQVSGNTIYF. The rearrangement uses TRBV18 and TRBJ1-3; a possible D gene is TRBD1 (6 bases). V dropped 6 bases and J dropped 0 bases, with 12 bases sitting between them. Germline lookup yields CDR1 KGHSH and CDR2 LQKENI. The CDR3 loop spans 15 amino acids.

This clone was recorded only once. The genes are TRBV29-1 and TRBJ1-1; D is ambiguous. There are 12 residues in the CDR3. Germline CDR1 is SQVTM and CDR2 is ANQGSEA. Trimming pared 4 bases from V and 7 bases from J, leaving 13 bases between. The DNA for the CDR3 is TGCAGCGTTGCTGGCGGAACGAGTGAAGCTTTCTTT. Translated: CSVAGGTSEAFF.

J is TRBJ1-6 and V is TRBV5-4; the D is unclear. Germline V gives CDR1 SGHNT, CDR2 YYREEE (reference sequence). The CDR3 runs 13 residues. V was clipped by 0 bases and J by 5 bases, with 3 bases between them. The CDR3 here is CASSLGNNSPLHF. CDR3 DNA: TGTGCCAGCAGCTTGGGTAATAATTCACCCCTCCACTTT.

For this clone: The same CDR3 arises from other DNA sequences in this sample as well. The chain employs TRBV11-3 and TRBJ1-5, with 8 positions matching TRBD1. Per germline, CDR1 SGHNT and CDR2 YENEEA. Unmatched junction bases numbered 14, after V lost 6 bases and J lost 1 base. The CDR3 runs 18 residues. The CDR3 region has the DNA TGTGCCAGCAGTTCCCAGGGGGCCCCCCTAGTAAGCAATCAGCCCCAGCATTTT. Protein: CASSSQGAPLVSNQPQHF.

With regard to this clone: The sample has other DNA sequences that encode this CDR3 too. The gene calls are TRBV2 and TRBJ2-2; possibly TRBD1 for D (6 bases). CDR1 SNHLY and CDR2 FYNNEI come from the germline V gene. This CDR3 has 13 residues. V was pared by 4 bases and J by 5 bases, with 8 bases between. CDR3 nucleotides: TGTGCCAGCAGTGGAGGGGGAACCGGGGAGCTGTTTTTT. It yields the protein CASSGGGTGELFF.

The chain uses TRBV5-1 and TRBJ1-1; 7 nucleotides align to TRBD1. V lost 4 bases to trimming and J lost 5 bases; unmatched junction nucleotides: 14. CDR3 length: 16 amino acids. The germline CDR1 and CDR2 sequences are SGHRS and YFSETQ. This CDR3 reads CASSPRTAGGSTEAFF. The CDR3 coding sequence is TGCGCCAGCAGCCCTAGGACGGCAGGGGGATCGACTGAAGCTTTCTTT.

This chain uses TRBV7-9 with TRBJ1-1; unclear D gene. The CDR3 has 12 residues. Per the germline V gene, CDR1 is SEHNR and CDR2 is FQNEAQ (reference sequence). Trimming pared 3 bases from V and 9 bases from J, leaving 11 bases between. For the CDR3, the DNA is TGTGCCAGCAGCTTGGCGGCGGGGAAAGCTTTCTTT. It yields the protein CASSLAAGKAFF.

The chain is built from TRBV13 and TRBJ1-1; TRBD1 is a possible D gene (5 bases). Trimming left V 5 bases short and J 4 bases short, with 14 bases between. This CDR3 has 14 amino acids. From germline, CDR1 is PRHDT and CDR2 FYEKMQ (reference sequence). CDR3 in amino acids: CASSRDSVSTEAFF. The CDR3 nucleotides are TGTGCCAGCAGCCGTGACAGTGTATCCACTGAAGCTTTCTTT.

The CDR3 loop reads CASSMSLSNQPQHF. The CDR3 nucleotides read TGTGCCAGTAGTATGAGCCTTAGCAATCAGCCCCAGCATTTT. This chain connects TRBV19 to TRBJ1-5; D is unclear. Germline V gene data show CDR1 as LNHDA and CDR2 as SQIVND (reference sequence). The CDR3 has 14 amino acids. Trimming pared 3 bases from V and 0 bases from J, leaving 6 bases between.

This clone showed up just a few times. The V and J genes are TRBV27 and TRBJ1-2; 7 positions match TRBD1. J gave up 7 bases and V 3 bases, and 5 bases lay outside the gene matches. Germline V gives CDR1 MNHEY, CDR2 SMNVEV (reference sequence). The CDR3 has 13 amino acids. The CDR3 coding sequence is TGTGCCAGCAGTTTTGGAGGGGGCCTTGGCTACACCTTC. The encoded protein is CASSFGGGLGYTF.

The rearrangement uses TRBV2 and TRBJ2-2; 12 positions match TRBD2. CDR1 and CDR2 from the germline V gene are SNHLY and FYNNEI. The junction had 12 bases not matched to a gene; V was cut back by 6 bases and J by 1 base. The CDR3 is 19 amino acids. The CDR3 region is CASRSTGLAGTLNTGELFF. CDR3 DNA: TGTGCCAGCAGGTCAACCGGACTAGCGGGAACCTTGAACACCGGGGAGCTGTTTTTT.

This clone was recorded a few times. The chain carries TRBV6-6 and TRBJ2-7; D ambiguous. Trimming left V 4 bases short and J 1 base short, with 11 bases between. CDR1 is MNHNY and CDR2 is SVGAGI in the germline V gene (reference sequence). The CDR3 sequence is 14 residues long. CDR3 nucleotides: TGTGCCAGCAGTTTGGCCCCCGGGTCCTACGAGCAGTACTTC. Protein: CASSLAPGSYEQYF.

The CDR3 DNA follows: TGTGCCAGCTCACCCGGACAGGGAAAAGGCTACACCTTC. Protein sequence: CASSPGQGKGYTF. The rearrangement joins TRBV18 to TRBJ1-2; the match to TRBD1 covers 8 bases. In germline, CDR1 is KGHSH, CDR2 LQKENI. Losses at the gene ends were 3 bases for V and 8 bases for J; bases not matched to a gene: 5. CDR3 length equals 13 residues.

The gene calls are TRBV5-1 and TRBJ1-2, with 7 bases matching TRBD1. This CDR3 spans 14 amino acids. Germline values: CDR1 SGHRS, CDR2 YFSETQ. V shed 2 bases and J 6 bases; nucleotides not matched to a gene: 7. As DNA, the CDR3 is TGCGCCAGCAGCTTTGAACAGGGGCGGGATGGCTACACCTTC. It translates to CASSFEQGRDGYTF.

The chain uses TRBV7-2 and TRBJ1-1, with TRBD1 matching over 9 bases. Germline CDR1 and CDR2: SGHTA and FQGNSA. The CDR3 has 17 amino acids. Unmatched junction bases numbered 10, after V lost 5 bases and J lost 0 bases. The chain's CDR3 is CASSLPRTGDMNTEAFF. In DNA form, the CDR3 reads TGTGCCAGCAGCCTACCTCGGACAGGGGATATGAACACTGAAGCTTTCTTT.

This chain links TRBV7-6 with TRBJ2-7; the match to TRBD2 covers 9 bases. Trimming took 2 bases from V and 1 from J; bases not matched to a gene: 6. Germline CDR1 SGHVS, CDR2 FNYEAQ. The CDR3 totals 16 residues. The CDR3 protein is CASSLLSSGVSYEQYF. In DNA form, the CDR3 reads TGTGCCAGCAGCTTATTGTCTAGCGGGGTTTCCTACGAGCAGTACTTC.

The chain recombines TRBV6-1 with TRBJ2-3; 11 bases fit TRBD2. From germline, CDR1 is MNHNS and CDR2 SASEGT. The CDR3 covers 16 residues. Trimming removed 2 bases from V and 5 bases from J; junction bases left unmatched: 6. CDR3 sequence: CASSERLAGTRDTQYF. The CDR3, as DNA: TGTGCCAGCAGTGAAAGACTAGCGGGGACTAGAGATACGCAGTATTTT.

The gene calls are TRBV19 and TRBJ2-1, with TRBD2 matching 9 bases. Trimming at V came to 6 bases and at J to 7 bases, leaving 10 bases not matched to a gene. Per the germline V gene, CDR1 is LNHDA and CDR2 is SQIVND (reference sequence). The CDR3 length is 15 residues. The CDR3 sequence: CASRAGGPRRNEQFF. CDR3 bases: TGTGCCAGTAGGGCGGGAGGGCCAAGGCGAAATGAGCAGTTCTTC.